These 18 T cell receptor beta chains originate from one sample sequenced in a study of CD8 T cells in ankylosing spondylitis. Findings and limits, study-wide: Apparently characteristic of ankylosing spondylitis blood was a TCR beta motif (about eight highly homologous variants).

Their target antigens are unknown. TCRdb reprocessed the 5' RACE reads via MiXCR and lists one record per CDR3 protein. The data contain over 700,000 distinct CDR3 sequences, around 20% of them singletons. The sequenced sample was blood, either unsorted or a sorted T cell fraction (not recorded which). These receptors were collected from a male donor with ankylosing spondylitis.

J is TRBJ2-7 and V is TRBV5-5; 8 bases match TRBD1. V lost 4 bases, J lost 1 base, and 13 bases stayed unmatched. The germline V gene encodes CDR1 SGHKS and CDR2 YYEKEE (reference sequence). The CDR3 length is 17 residues. The CDR3 loop reads CASSTGTGGTISYEQYF. CDR3 DNA sequence: TGTGCCAGCAGCACCGGGACAGGCGGAACCATTTCCTACGAGCAGTACTTC.

This clonotype was picked up a small number of times. The chain uses TRBV9 and TRBJ1-3, with unresolved D. The CDR3 spans 20 residues. CDR1 SGDLS and CDR2 YYNGEE come from the germline V gene. V was clipped by 0 bases and J by 0 bases, with 22 bases between them. The CDR3 loop is CASSVEGSFAPSFSGNTIYF. CDR3 in DNA: TGTGCCAGCAGCGTAGAGGGATCCTTCGCACCATCCTTCTCTGGAAACACCATATATTTT.

This clonotype was counted a few times. It is unclear where the CDR3 begins or ends on the DNA, so no DNA is shown, and the CDR3 is as TCRdb lists it. This rearrangement joins TRBV6-1 to TRBJ2-7. The CDR3 length is 16 residues, termini included. The germline gives CDR1 MNHNS, CDR2 SASEGT. The chain's CDR3 is CASSEAFFAGSYEQYF.

The chain recombines TRBV5-1 with TRBJ2-3, with D possibly being TRBD1 or TRBD2 (5 bases each). Trimming removed 2 bases at V and 2 bases at J, with 9 bases between. The CDR3 length is 14 residues. Germline values: CDR1 SGHRS, CDR2 YFSETQ. DNA for the CDR3: TGCGCCAGCAGCTTAGGGGAGAACACAGATACGCAGTATTTT. The encoded protein is CASSLGENTDTQYF.

This clonotype has more than one count but fewer than ten. The V gene is TRBV2, the J gene TRBJ2-1; maybe TRBD2 (5 bases). CDR1 and CDR2 from the germline V gene are SNHLY and FYNNEI. The CDR3 totals 14 residues. V gave up 8 bases and J gave up 7 bases, with 18 bases separating them. CDR3 DNA sequence: TGTGCCAGCGTGAGGGAGCGGAAGGGTAATGAGCAGTTCTTC. Amino acid sequence: CASVRERKGNEQFF.

This clonotype was seen a few times. This rearrangement joins TRBV29-1 to TRBJ1-1; 11 positions match TRBD1. Germline V gene data show CDR1 as SQVTM and CDR2 as ANQGSEA. V shed 4 bases and J 4 bases; nucleotides not matched to a gene: 8. The CDR3 covers 15 residues. For the CDR3, the DNA is TGCAGCGTTGTCCATGGACAGGGGGCTGGCACTGAAGCTTTCTTT. Translation: CSVVHGQGAGTEAFF.

This clonotype appeared a few times. This chain uses TRBV13 with TRBJ2-1; 10 bases fit TRBD2. Germline V gives CDR1 PRHDT, CDR2 FYEKMQ (reference sequence). CDR3 size: 16 residues. V was pared by 5 bases and J by 7 bases, with 11 bases of the junction left unmatched. This chain's CDR3 is CASSTQLAGTLNEQFF. In DNA, the CDR3 is TGTGCCAGCAGCACCCAACTAGCGGGAACCCTAAATGAGCAGTTCTTC.

The chain couples TRBV3-1 to TRBJ1-1, with 7 bases lining up with TRBD1. V gave up 4 bases and J gave up 0 bases; unmatched junction bases: 11. The germline CDR1 and CDR2 sequences are LGHDT and YNNKEL (reference sequence). The CDR3 is 17 amino acids. Here the CDR3 reads CASSRQGERYLNTEAFF. The DNA for the CDR3 is TGTGCCAGCAGCCGACAGGGAGAGAGGTATCTGAACACTGAAGCTTTCTTT.

This clonotype was detected only a few times. In DNA form, the CDR3 reads TGTGCCAGCAGTTACCGGACCGGCCCCGATGGCTACACCTTC. Translation gives CASSYRTGPDGYTF. The chain links TRBV6-5 to TRBJ1-2; D is unclear. The CDR3 has 14 amino acids. Trimming left V 2 bases short and J 6 bases short, with 13 bases between. Germline values: CDR1 MNHEY, CDR2 SVGAGI.

The chain links TRBV27 to TRBJ2-1, with no clear D. The germline CDR1 and CDR2 sequences are MNHEY and SMNVEV (reference sequence). The V end was cut by 2 bases, the J end by 5 bases, with 13 bases between. This CDR3 region has 15 residues. The CDR3, as DNA: TGTGCCAGCAGTTTACTTTGGACCGAAAACAATGAGCAGTTCTTC. This encodes CASSLLWTENNEQFF.

This clonotype occurred a few times. This chain joins TRBV29-1 and TRBJ2-1; TRBD2 matches at 11 bases. In germline, CDR1 is SQVTM, CDR2 ANQGSEA. This CDR3 region has 16 residues. V shed 6 bases, J shed 4 bases, and the junction held 11 bases outside the gene matches. The CDR3, as DNA: TGCAGCGTCGACCTTCTTGGGACTAGCGGATACAATGAGCAGTTCTTC. Its protein product is CSVDLLGTSGYNEQFF.

In its sample, this clonotype was seen many times. The chain couples TRBV20-1 to TRBJ2-1, with D perhaps TRBD1 (5 bases). Germline CDR1 DFQATT, CDR2 SNEGSKA (reference sequence). The CDR3 contains 14 residues. Trimming removed 7 bases at V and 0 bases at J, with 13 bases between. The CDR3 DNA sequence: TGCAGTGTCCTCAGGGCGGTCTCCTACAATGAGCAGTTCTTC. Translated: CSVLRAVSYNEQFF.

This clonotype showed up many times. The chain is built from TRBV12-3 or TRBV12-4 and TRBJ2-1, with D possibly being TRBD2 (6 bases). V was pared by 3 bases and J by 11 bases, with 17 bases between. This CDR3 comprises 14 residues. CDR3 DNA sequence: TGTGCCAGCAGTTTGGCGGTCGGGAGTATCAAGCAGTTCTTC. It encodes CASSLAVGSIKQFF.

The DNA for the CDR3 is TGTGCCAGCACCAAAAATGGGGCGGGGTCCACTTCAGATACGCAGTATTTT. Amino acid sequence: CASTKNGAGSTSDTQYF. The chain has TRBV12-3 or TRBV12-4 and TRBJ2-3; the D gene is possibly TRBD2 (6 bases). The CDR3 covers 17 residues. Trimming shortened V by 7 bases and J by 4 bases, and 24 bases separated the two germline ends.

The sample holds a few counts of this clonotype. The genes are TRBV2 and TRBJ2-2, with D maybe TRBD2 (5 bases). The CDR3 is 15 amino acids. Germline CDR1 and CDR2: SNHLY and FYNNEI. V dropped 3 bases and J dropped 0 bases, with 8 bases sitting between them. The CDR3 sequence is CASSETGSNTGELFF. DNA of the CDR3: TGTGCCAGCAGTGAGACGGGGTCGAACACCGGGGAGCTGTTTTTT.

This clonotype has only a few counts. The chain combines TRBV7-9 with TRBJ2-6, with D perhaps TRBD2 (5 bases). The CDR3 totals 15 residues. Germline loops: CDR1 SEHNR, CDR2 FQNEAQ (reference sequence). V was pared by 7 bases and J by 2 bases, with 12 bases between. The CDR3 coding sequence is TGTGCCAGCACCCAAACGAGGGCTGGGGCCAACGTCCTGACTTTC. It is translated as CASTQTRAGANVLTF.

The CDR3 sequence: CASSYGTGLAGELFF. In DNA, the CDR3 is TGTGCCAGCAGTTACGGGACAGGGTTAGCCGGGGAGCTGTTTTTT. V usage is TRBV6-5 and J usage is TRBJ2-2, with TRBD1 matching 9 bases. The length of the CDR3 is 15 residues. V shed 2 bases and J 6 bases; nucleotides not matched to a gene: 4. CDR1 MNHEY and CDR2 SVGAGI come from the germline V gene.

The sample holds a few counts of this clonotype. The V call is TRBV9, the J call TRBJ2-1; 7 positions match TRBD1. This CDR3 spans 15 amino acids. J was trimmed by 1 base and V by 3 bases; bases with no gene match: 4. Germline lookup yields CDR1 SGDLS and CDR2 YYNGEE. The CDR3, as DNA: TGTGCCAGCAGCGCTCCAGGGGGATCCTACAATGAGCAGTTCTTC. This encodes CASSAPGGSYNEQFF.